The 22 T cell receptor beta chains below were found in one sample sequenced in a study of T cell repertoires in cytomegalovirus infection. TCRdb fed the reads into MiXCR, producing one record per CDR3 protein. Among some 680,000 distinct CDR3 sequences listed, 35% were seen once. Sequencing input: PBMCs. These TCRs come from a human donor in good health (CMV status not recorded). Some clones in this sample may be carry-over from other donors' samples.

The gene calls are TRBV29-1 and TRBJ1-1, with a possible D match to TRBD1 (5 bases). Trimming left V 4 bases short and J 3 bases short, with 9 bases between. Germline loops: CDR1 SQVTM, CDR2 ANQGSEA. CDR3 size: 12 residues. The CDR3 sequence is CSVGGRDTEAFF. Here the CDR3 DNA reads TGCAGCGTTGGGGGACGGGACACTGAAGCTTTCTTT.

The genes are TRBV7-2 and TRBJ1-1; no reliable D call. V was cut by 0 bases and J by 0 bases, with 8 bases left in between. The CDR3 is made up of 15 amino acids. CDR1 and CDR2 from the germline V gene are SGHTA and FQGNSA. CDR3 bases: TGTGCCAGCAGCTTAGCGTGGGGTATGAACACTGAAGCTTTCTTT. It is translated as CASSLAWGMNTEAFF. Full variable domain (remainder filled in from reference TRBV7-2 and TRBJ1-1): GAGVSQSPSNKVTEKGKDVELRCDPISGHTALYWYRQSLGQGLEFLIYFQGNSAPDKSGLPSDRFSAERTGGSVSTLTIQRTQQEDSAVYLCASSLAWGMNTEAFFGQGTRLTVV.

This clonotype appeared many times. V and J are TRBV19 and TRBJ1-2, with 9 bases that match TRBD1. J was trimmed by 7 bases and V by 4 bases; bases with no gene match: 10. The CDR3 loop spans 15 amino acids. Per germline, CDR1 LNHDA and CDR2 SQIVND (reference sequence). The CDR3 DNA reads as TGTGCCAGTAGTAGAAACGAACAGGGGGCTGGTGGCTACACCTTC. It encodes CASSRNEQGAGGYTF.

The V gene is TRBV6-2 or TRBV6-3, the J gene TRBJ2-3, with 7 bases lining up with TRBD1. The CDR3 length is 14 residues. V shed 6 bases and J 3 bases; nucleotides not matched to a gene: 6. The germline gives CDR1 MNHEY, CDR2 SVGEGT. The DNA of the CDR3 is TGTGCCAGCAGCGACCGACAGGGTACAGATACGCAGTATTTT. Protein sequence: CASSDRQGTDTQYF.

The rearrangement links TRBV20-1 to TRBJ1-1; 7 bases line up with TRBD1. This CDR3 is 14 amino acids long. The V gene's germline CDR1 is DFQATT and CDR2 SNEGSKA (reference sequence). With 3 bases clipped from V and 4 bases from J, the junction kept 8 bases outside the gene matches. The CDR3 protein is CSASKTGVGTEAFF. Here the CDR3 DNA reads TGCAGTGCTAGCAAAACAGGGGTCGGCACTGAAGCTTTCTTT.

This clonotype turned up a few times. The chain carries TRBV7-9 and TRBJ2-1; the match to TRBD2 covers 14 bases. Trimming removed 5 bases from V and 0 bases from J; junction bases left unmatched: 9. This CDR3 has 19 amino acids. Germline assignment: CDR1 SEHNR and CDR2 FQNEAQ (reference sequence). The CDR3 region is CASSIGLAGGQSSYNEQFF. The CDR3 nucleotides read TGTGCCAGCAGCATCGGACTAGCGGGAGGCCAGAGCTCCTACAATGAGCAGTTCTTC.

This clonotype has a count of ten or more. The chain links TRBV7-2 to TRBJ2-5, with a tentative D call TRBD2 (7 bases). From germline, CDR1 is SGHTA and CDR2 FQGNSA. The CDR3 spans 14 residues. V gave up 2 bases and J gave up 5 bases, with 12 bases separating them. The CDR3 DNA follows: TGTGCCAGCAGCTTAATGGGGGGGCGGGAGACCCAGTACTTC. This codes for CASSLMGGRETQYF.

The chain recombines TRBV29-1 with TRBJ2-7; no reliable D call. V was trimmed by 5 bases and J by 7 bases, leaving 18 bases between them. CDR3 length: 13 residues. The V gene's germline CDR1 is SQVTM and CDR2 ANQGSEA. The CDR3 loop is CSVCSHDKGEQYF. In DNA, the CDR3 is TGCAGCGTTTGTTCCCATGATAAGGGAGAGCAGTACTTC.

The chain carries TRBV19 and TRBJ1-2, with D perhaps TRBD1 (5 bases). The CDR3 length is 15 residues. V was pared by 3 bases and J by 1 base, with 12 bases between. Germline assignment: CDR1 LNHDA and CDR2 SQIVND (reference sequence). The CDR3 loop reads CASSIVQGLNYGYTF. CDR3 bases: TGTGCCAGTAGTATCGTGCAGGGCCTTAACTATGGCTACACCTTC.

Concerning this clonotype: In this CDR3 the conserved last residue, phenylalanine or tryptophan, is missing, so a read error is likely. The chain carries TRBV28 and TRBJ2-7; a weak D match, TRBD2 (6 bases). Between the trimmed V and J ends, which lost 3 bases and 7 bases, there was a span of 19 bases. Looked up from germline, CDR1 is MDHEN and CDR2 is SYDVKM. This CDR3 region has 15 residues. CDR3 protein: CASSLGGGRGLEQYC. The CDR3 nucleotides are TGTGCCAGCAGTTTGGGTGGAGGGCGTGGACTGGAGCAGTACTGC.

About this clonotype: This may stem from a read error, because a much larger clone lies one nucleotide away. This chain connects TRBV12-5 to TRBJ2-5, with 7 bases identical to TRBD1. After removal of 5 bases from V and 3 bases from J, the junction contained 12 bases not matched to a gene. CDR3 size: 16 residues. CDR1 and CDR2 from the germline V gene are LGHNT and FRNRAP. DNA of the CDR3: TGTGCTAGTGGTCCAAACCACTACAGGGGAAAAGAGACCCAGTACTTC. It specifies CASGPNHYRGKETQYF.

The rearrangement links TRBV7-2 to TRBJ2-7, with D possibly being TRBD1 (5 bases). CDR1 is SGHTA and CDR2 is FQGNSA in the germline V gene. V lost 1 base and J 5 bases, leaving 12 bases between the germline ends. The CDR3 is 14 amino acids. This chain's CDR3 is CASSLEQGNDEQYF. The CDR3 bases are TGTGCCAGCAGCTTAGAGCAGGGAAACGACGAGCAGTACTTC.

The rearrangement joins TRBV2 to TRBJ2-5; a weak D match, TRBD2 (6 bases). The ends were cut back, 8 bases at V and 5 bases at J, with 15 bases in the middle. Germline V gene lookup returns CDR1 SNHLY and CDR2 FYNNEI. CDR3 length: 13 residues. CDR3 DNA: TGTGCCAGCTCTAAACCGGGAGAGGAGACCCAGTACTTC. This codes for CASSKPGEETQYF.

This chain connects TRBV6-1 to TRBJ2-4; 7 bases are shared with TRBD1. Looked up from germline, CDR1 is MNHNS and CDR2 is SASEGT. This CDR3 region has 18 residues. V was pared by 5 bases and J by 5 bases, with 18 bases of the junction left unmatched. Written as DNA, the CDR3 is TGTGCCAGCAGTAATTGGGGTAGAGATGCCGGGACAGAAAACATTCAGTACTTC. Translating it yields CASSNWGRDAGTENIQYF.

The rearrangement joins TRBV7-9 to TRBJ1-2; 10 bases agree with TRBD1. In germline, CDR1 is SEHNR, CDR2 FQNEAQ (reference sequence). The V gene end was trimmed by 4 bases and the J gene end by 5 bases; junction bases not matched to a gene: 4. The CDR3 sequence is 14 residues long. CDR3 protein: CASSSGTGDYGYTF. The DNA for the CDR3 is TGTGCCAGCAGCTCAGGGACAGGGGATTATGGCTACACCTTC.

The chain combines TRBV19 with TRBJ2-1, with TRBD2 matching over 8 bases. CDR1 is LNHDA, CDR2 SQIVND, per germline (reference sequence). The CDR3 length is 15 residues. V lost 5 bases and J lost 9; bases outside the gene matches: 12. The CDR3 loop reads CASSLTRLASSEQFF. In DNA form, the CDR3 reads TGTGCCAGTAGTCTCACCCGACTAGCGTCCAGTGAGCAGTTCTTC. The whole variable domain, filled in from reference TRBV19 and TRBJ2-1, reads DGGITQSPKYLFRKEGQNVTLSCEQNLNHDAMYWYRQDPGQGLRLIYYSQIVNDFQKGDIAEGYSVSREKKESFPLTVTSAQKNPTAFYLCASSLTRLASSEQFFGPGTRLTVL.

The chain carries TRBV6-6 and TRBJ1-5; no clear D gene. The germline V gene has CDR1 MNHNY and CDR2 SVGAGI (reference sequence). CDR3 size: 15 residues. The V and J ends lost 8 bases and 0 bases respectively, with 14 bases between them. The CDR3 coding sequence is TGTGCCAGCGTCCGAGCGAACCCTAGCAATCAGCCCCAGCATTTT. It codes for CASVRANPSNQPQHF.

J is TRBJ1-1 and V is TRBV5-1; D perhaps matches TRBD1 (5 bases). The CDR3 is 14 residues long. Trimming left V 4 bases short and J 0 bases short, with 10 bases between. Germline V gene lookup returns CDR1 SGHRS and CDR2 YFSETQ. The CDR3: CASSGPQVNTEAFF. CDR3 DNA sequence: TGCGCCAGCAGCGGACCACAGGTGAACACTGAAGCTTTCTTT.

Many counts were recorded for this clonotype. The chain links TRBV11-3 to TRBJ2-6, with no clear D. Germline V gene sequence: CDR1 SGHNT, CDR2 YENEEA. V was shortened by 2 bases and J by 4 bases, with 3 bases between the two germline ends. There are 13 residues in the CDR3. CDR3: CASSLIGANVLTF. DNA of the CDR3: TGTGCCAGCAGCTTAATCGGGGCCAACGTCCTGACTTTC. Full variable domain (remainder filled in from reference TRBV11-3 and TRBJ2-6): EAGVVQSPRYKIIEKKQPVAFWCNPISGHNTLYWYLQNLGQGPELLIRYENEEAVDDSQLPKDRFSAERLKGVDSTLKIQPAELGDSAVYLCASSLIGANVLTFGAGSRLTVL.

This clonotype has just a few counts. This may come from a read error, since a much larger clone is one base off. V gene TRBV28 combines with J gene TRBJ1-5, with D uncertain. The germline gives CDR1 MDHEN, CDR2 SYDVKM. The CDR3 contains 15 residues. This chain's CDR3 is CANSPDMVGHQPQHF. CDR3 coding DNA: TGTGCCAACAGTCCCGACATGGTCGGACATCAGCCCCAGCATTTT.

This clonotype was seen ten or more times. The chain is built from TRBV7-2 and TRBJ1-5, with a weak D call TRBD1 (6 bases). V gave up 6 bases and J gave up 5 bases, with 11 bases separating them. CDR1 and CDR2 from the germline V gene are SGHTA and FQGNSA. The CDR3 length is 13 residues. CDR3 DNA sequence: TGTGCCAGCAGTACAGGGCGGTATCAGCCCCAGCATTTT. Translated, it gives CASSTGRYQPQHF. Full variable domain (remainder filled in from reference TRBV7-2 and TRBJ1-5): GAGVSQSPSNKVTEKGKDVELRCDPISGHTALYWYRQSLGQGLEFLIYFQGNSAPDKSGLPSDRFSAERTGGSVSTLTIQRTQQEDSAVYLCASSTGRYQPQHFGDGTRLSIL.

The rearrangement links TRBV5-6 to TRBJ2-7, with 7 bases that match TRBD1. Germline CDR1 is SGHDT and CDR2 is YYEEEE. The V and J ends lost 5 bases and 2 bases, in that order; junction bases with no gene match: 7. This CDR3 spans 14 amino acids. The CDR3 bases are TGTGCCAGCAGTTTGAGGGGGCGCCCCTACGAGCAGTACTTC. It codes for CASSLRGRPYEQYF.